These T cell receptor beta chains were read from a single sample in a study of shared clonotypes between healthy human individuals. Sequencing used immunoSEQ multiplex PCR; TCRdb keeps in-frame clones, though not all of them. This repertoire shows roughly 2.5 million clones, 85% to 95% found once; its top ten account for under 0.15%. Sequencing was carried out using naive CD4+ T cells sorted from blood. The origin of the receptors is a man between 18 and 29 years old in good health. The CDR3 runs from the conserved cysteine through the conserved F or W. Fields, in order: V gene, clone size, D gene, J gene, CDR3 DNA, CDR3 protein. The D gene is left open where the match is weak. The size entry is marked missing in some rows and otherwise reads once, few, many or a size class.

TRBV18	.	.	TRBJ2-3	TGTGCCAGCTCACCCGTTGGGGGGTCTAGCACAGATACGCAGTATTTT	CASSPVGGSSTDTQYF
TRBV28	.	.	TRBJ2-1	TGTGCCAGCACCGAACGGGCGCCAAGGGCCTACAATGAGCAGTTCTTC	CASTERAPRAYNEQFF
TRBV7-8	.	.	TRBJ2-1	TGTGCCAGCAGCTTAGCGGGGACGGGAGCGTACAATGAGCAGTTCTTC	CASSLAGTGAYNEQFF
TRBV29-1	.	.	TRBJ2-2	TGCAGCGCCGCCGGGGGGCCGAACACCGGGGAGCTGTTTTTT	CSAAGGPNTGELFF
TRBV5-4	.	.	TRBJ1-1	TGTGCCAGCAGCTTGGTCGGCAGCACCACTGAAGCTTTCTTT	CASSLVGSTTEAFF
TRBV5-4	.	TRBD2	TRBJ2-3	TGTGCCAGCAGTCGTAGCGGGGGGACCTGGGAGACAGATACGCAGTATTTT	CASSRSGGTWETDTQYF
TRBV6-1	.	.	TRBJ2-2	TGTGCCAGCAGTGATACGACGGGACGTGCGAACACCGGGGAGCTGTTTTTT	CASSDTTGRANTGELFF
TRBV6-5	few	TRBD1	TRBJ1-2	TGTGCCAGCAGTACAGGGGTCTATGGCTACACCTTC	CASSTGVYGYTF
TRBV19	.	.	TRBJ2-3	TGTGCCAGTAGCCTCTTTCGGGGGACAGATACGCAGTATTTT	CASSLFRGTDTQYF
TRBV11-3	.	.	TRBJ1-6	TGTGCCAGCAGCTCTCTTTCAAGAGAGAGCTATAATTCACCCCTCCACTTT	CASSSLSRESYNSPLHF
TRBV2	few	.	TRBJ2-7	TGTGCCAGCAGTGGGGACATGGCCTACGAGCAGTACTTC	CASSGDMAYEQYF
TRBV5-4	.	.	TRBJ2-6	TGTGCCAGCAGCTTGGGAGGTCCTGGGGCCAACGTCCTGACTTTC	CASSLGGPGANVLTF
TRBV10-3	.	TRBD2	TRBJ2-7	TGTGCCATCAGGGACTCCGGGACTACCGTCCGCTTATACGAGCAGTACTTC	CAIRDSGTTVRLYEQYF
TRBV5-5	.	.	TRBJ2-3	TGTGCCAGCAGCTTGGACGGAGCCAACACAGATACGCAGTATTTT	CASSLDGANTDTQYF
TRBV11-2	once	.	TRBJ2-2	TGTGCCAGCAGCTTTGGACCAGTCCCGACCGGGGAGCTGTTTTTT	CASSFGPVPTGELFF
TRBV30	.	.	TRBJ1-6	TGTGCCTGGAGCAAAGGACAGAATTCTTCACCCCTCCACTTT	CAWSKGQNSSPLHF
TRBV5-1	once	.	TRBJ1-5	TGCGCCAGCAGCCCCGGACAGTCGATGGATCAGCCCCAGCATTTT	CASSPGQSMDQPQHF
TRBV19	.	.	TRBJ1-5	TGTGCCAGTAGTATAGGGGCATTGGGACTGACAAATCAGCCCCAGCATTTT	CASSIGALGLTNQPQHF
TRBV5-6	.	.	TRBJ2-3	TGTGCCAGCAGCTTAAGACAGGAGATCACAGATACGCAGTATTTT	CASSLRQEITDTQYF
TRBV5-1	once	.	TRBJ2-7	TGCGCCAGCAGCATCCAAGACGGAACCTACGAGCAGTACTTC	CASSIQDGTYEQYF
TRBV9	.	.	TRBJ2-1	TGTGCCAGCAGCGTCCGGAGGGAAGATGTCAATGAGCAGTTCTTC	CASSVRREDVNEQFF
TRBV6-6	.	TRBD1	TRBJ2-5	TGTGCCAGCAGTCCGGGGGACAGGGGACGCGAGACCCAGTACTTC	CASSPGDRGRETQYF
TRBV10-3	.	TRBD1	TRBJ1-3	TGTGCCATCAGACCCGGGACAGGGCCTGGAAACACCATATATTTT	CAIRPGTGPGNTIYF
TRBV20-1	few	.	TRBJ1-1	TGCATCGGACAGCGGAACACTGAAGCTTTCTTT	CIGQRNTEAFF
TRBV11-3	.	.	TRBJ2-2	TGTGCCAGCAGTTCCGCTCGCCTCGGGGGCGGGGAGCTGTTTTTT	CASSSARLGGGELFF
TRBV28	.	.	TRBJ1-4	TGTGCCAGCAGTCAGGGTCGGACAACAACTAATGAAAAACTGTTTTTT	CASSQGRTTTNEKLFF
TRBV6-1	.	TRBD1	TRBJ1-1	TGTGCCAGCAACAAAGGATTGACAGGGAATACTGAAGCTTTCTTT	CASNKGLTGNTEAFF
TRBV4-2	few	.	TRBJ1-4	TGTGCCAGCAGCCCTACCGTAGGACGGACTAATGAAAAACTGTTTTTT	CASSPTVGRTNEKLFF
TRBV6-1	.	TRBD1	TRBJ2-1	TGTGCCAGCAGTGAGGGACAGGTGACCTACAATGAGCAGTTCTTC	CASSEGQVTYNEQFF
TRBV28	.	.	TRBJ1-2	TGTGCCAGCAGAGAACGGACAGCTTTAGGCTATGGCTACACCTTC	CASRERTALGYGYTF
TRBV6-5	.	.	TRBJ2-5	TGTGCCAGTAGGCCGACGCATAGGGCTAGCGAGTACTTC	CASRPTHRASEYF
TRBV9	.	.	TRBJ2-5	TGTGCCAGCAGCGTCGGGGTCGGGGAGACCCAGTACTTC	CASSVGVGETQYF
TRBV5-1	.	TRBD1	TRBJ2-1	TGCGCCAGCAGCACCCGGACAGGCTACAATGAGCAGTTCTTC	CASSTRTGYNEQFF
TRBV7-2	.	.	TRBJ2-3	TGTGCCAGCAGCTTAAACGGCGCCACAGATACGCAGTATTTT	CASSLNGATDTQYF
TRBV7-8	.	TRBD2	TRBJ2-1	TGTGCCAGCAGCCCGGGGGTAGCGGGGGGCCTGAGCTCCTACAATGAGCAGTTCTTC	CASSPGVAGGLSSYNEQFF
TRBV7-2	.	TRBD1	TRBJ1-2	TGTGCCAGCAGACCGGGACAGGGGAGCTATGGCTACACCTTC	CASRPGQGSYGYTF
TRBV2	.	.	TRBJ2-4	TGTGCCAGCAGTGAACAGGGCACGGGGAACATTCAGTACTTC	CASSEQGTGNIQYF
TRBV30	few	.	TRBJ1-6	TGTGCCTGGAACTCTGATTCCTATAATTCACCCCTCCACTTT	CAWNSDSYNSPLHF
TRBV10-2	.	TRBD2	TRBJ2-3	TGCGCCAGCACTATGGCGGGAGGTAGCACAGATACGCAGTATTTT	CASTMAGGSTDTQYF
TRBV6-1	.	TRBD1	TRBJ2-2	TGTGCCAGCAGTGTGGATCAGGGGGCAACCGGGGAGCTGTTTTTT	CASSVDQGATGELFF
TRBV10-1	.	.	TRBJ2-3	TGCGCCAGCAGTGAGTCCGGACAGAGCACAGATACGCAGTATTTT	CASSESGQSTDTQYF
TRBV7-9	.	.	TRBJ2-7	TGTGCCAGCAGCTCCGGGGACACTCTTCTTCTCTACGAGCAGTACTTC	CASSSGDTLLLYEQYF
TRBV6-5	.	.	TRBJ1-1	TGTGCCAGCAGAAAAACCCGCCGGAACACTGAAGCTTTCTTT	CASRKTRRNTEAFF
TRBV2	.	.	TRBJ2-3	TGTGCCAGCATCCCCCTAACGCTTGGGACAGATACGCAGTATTTT	CASIPLTLGTDTQYF
TRBV11-2	.	.	TRBJ2-3	TGTGCCAGCAGCCCGAGTTCGAGACAAACAGATACGCAGTATTTT	CASSPSSRQTDTQYF
TRBV28	.	.	TRBJ2-1	TGTGCCAGCAGTCCTACAGTTAGCTCCTACAATGAGCAGTTCTTC	CASSPTVSSYNEQFF
TRBV25-1	.	.	TRBJ2-5	TGTGCCAGCAGTGAATCCGTTGGGATAAGAGAGACCCAGTACTTC	CASSESVGIRETQYF
TRBV7-8	.	.	TRBJ2-3	TGTGCCAGCAGCTTTAGATGGGAGCGCCTCACAGATACGCAGTATTTT	CASSFRWERLTDTQYF
TRBV5-4	.	.	TRBJ2-6	TGTGCCAGCAGCTTGGCAGGGACCCTCGGGGGGGCCAACGTCCTGACTTTC	CASSLAGTLGGANVLTF
TRBV19	.	TRBD2	TRBJ2-3	TGTGCCAGTAGCAAAGATAGCGGGAAAATCACAGATACGCAGTATTTT	CASSKDSGKITDTQYF
TRBV2	.	.	TRBJ1-4	TGTGCCAGCAGCGAAGGTACCCAGGAGGGGGAAAAACTGTTTTTT	CASSEGTQEGEKLFF
TRBV30	once	.	TRBJ1-2	TGTGCCTGGAGTGTACTGTATGGCTACACCTTC	CAWSVLYGYTF